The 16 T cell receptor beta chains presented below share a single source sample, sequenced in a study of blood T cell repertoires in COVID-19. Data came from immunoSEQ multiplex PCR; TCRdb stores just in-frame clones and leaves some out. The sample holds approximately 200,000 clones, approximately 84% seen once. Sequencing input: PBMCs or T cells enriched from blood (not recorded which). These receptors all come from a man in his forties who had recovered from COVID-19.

The CDR3 reads CASSLELQGMGELFF. In nucleotides, the CDR3 is TGTGCCAGCAGCTTGGAGTTGCAGGGGATGGGGGAGCTGTTTTTT. V gene TRBV5-5 combines with J gene TRBJ2-2; possibly TRBD1 for D (6 bases). Germline loops: CDR1 SGHKS, CDR2 YYEKEE (reference sequence). This CDR3 contains 15 residues. Trimming removed 0 bases at V and 8 bases at J, with 14 bases between.

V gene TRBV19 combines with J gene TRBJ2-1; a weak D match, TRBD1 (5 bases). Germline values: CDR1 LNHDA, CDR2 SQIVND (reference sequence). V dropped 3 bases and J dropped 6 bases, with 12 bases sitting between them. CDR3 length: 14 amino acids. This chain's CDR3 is CASSMLGRGNEQFF. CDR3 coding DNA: TGTGCCAGTAGTATGCTGGGTAGGGGCAATGAGCAGTTCTTC.

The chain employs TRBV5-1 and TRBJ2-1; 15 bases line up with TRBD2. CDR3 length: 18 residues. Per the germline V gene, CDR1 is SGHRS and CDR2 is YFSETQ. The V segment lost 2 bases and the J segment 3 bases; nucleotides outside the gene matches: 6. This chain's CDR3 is CASSLWTSGGAVYNEQFF. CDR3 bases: TGCGCCAGCAGCTTATGGACTAGCGGGGGGGCGGTCTACAATGAGCAGTTCTTC.

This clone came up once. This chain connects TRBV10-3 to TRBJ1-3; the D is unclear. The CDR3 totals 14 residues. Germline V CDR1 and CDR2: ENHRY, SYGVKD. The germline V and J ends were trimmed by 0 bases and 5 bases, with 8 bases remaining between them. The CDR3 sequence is CAISESGARNTIYF. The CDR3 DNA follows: TGTGCCATCAGTGAGTCAGGAGCACGAAACACCATATATTTT.

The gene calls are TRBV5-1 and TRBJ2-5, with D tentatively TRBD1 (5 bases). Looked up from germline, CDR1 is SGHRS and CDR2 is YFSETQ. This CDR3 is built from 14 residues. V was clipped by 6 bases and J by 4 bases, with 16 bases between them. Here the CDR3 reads CASKTTVGGETQYF. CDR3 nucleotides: TGCGCCAGCAAGACGACAGTGGGTGGAGAGACCCAGTACTTC.

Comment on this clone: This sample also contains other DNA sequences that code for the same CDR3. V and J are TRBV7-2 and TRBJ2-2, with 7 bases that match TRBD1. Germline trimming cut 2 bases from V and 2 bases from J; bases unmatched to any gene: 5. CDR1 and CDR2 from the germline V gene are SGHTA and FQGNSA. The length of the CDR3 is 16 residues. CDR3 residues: CASSLNPGGNTGELFF. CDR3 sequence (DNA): TGTGCCAGCAGCTTAAACCCAGGGGGAAACACCGGGGAGCTGTTTTTT.

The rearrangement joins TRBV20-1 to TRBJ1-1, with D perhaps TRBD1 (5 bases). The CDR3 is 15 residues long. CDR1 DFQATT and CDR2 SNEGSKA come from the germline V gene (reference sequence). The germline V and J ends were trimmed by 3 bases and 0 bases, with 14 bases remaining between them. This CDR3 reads CSASRTISMNTEAFF. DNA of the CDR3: TGCAGTGCTAGTCGGACAATTAGCATGAACACTGAAGCTTTCTTT.

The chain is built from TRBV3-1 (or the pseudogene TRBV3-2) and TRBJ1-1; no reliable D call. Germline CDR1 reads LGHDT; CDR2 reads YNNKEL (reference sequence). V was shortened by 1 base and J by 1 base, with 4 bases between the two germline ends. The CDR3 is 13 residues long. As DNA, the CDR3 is TGTGCCAGCAGCCAAGCCCAGAACACTGAAGCTTTCTTT. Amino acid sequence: CASSQAQNTEAFF.

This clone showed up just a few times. The CDR3 DNA is TGTGCCAGCAGTCCGGGGGGGGCCGGCTACACCTTC. This sequence encodes CASSPGGAGYTF. V gene TRBV12-3 or TRBV12-4 combines with J gene TRBJ1-2; tentatively, D is TRBD1 (6 bases). The length of the CDR3 is 12 residues. The V end lost 5 bases, the J end lost 8 bases, and 12 bases lay between the germline ends.

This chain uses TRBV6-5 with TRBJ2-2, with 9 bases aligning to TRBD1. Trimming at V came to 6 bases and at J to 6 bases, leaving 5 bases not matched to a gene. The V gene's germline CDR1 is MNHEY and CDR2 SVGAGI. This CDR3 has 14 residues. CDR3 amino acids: CASRGGQGPGELFF. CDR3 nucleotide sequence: TGTGCCAGCAGGGGGGGACAGGGCCCCGGGGAGCTGTTTTTT.

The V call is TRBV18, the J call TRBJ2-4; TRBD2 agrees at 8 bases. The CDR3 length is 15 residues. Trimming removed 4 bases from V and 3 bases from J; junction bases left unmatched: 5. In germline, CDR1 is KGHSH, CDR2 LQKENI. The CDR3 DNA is TGTGCCAGCTCACAAAACGGGGGGGACAAAAACATTCAGTACTTC. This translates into CASSQNGGDKNIQYF.

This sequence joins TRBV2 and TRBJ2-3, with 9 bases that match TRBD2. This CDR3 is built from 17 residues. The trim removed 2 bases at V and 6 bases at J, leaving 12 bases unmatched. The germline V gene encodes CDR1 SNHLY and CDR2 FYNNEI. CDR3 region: CASSELSGLALVDTQYF. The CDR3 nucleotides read TGTGCCAGCAGTGAATTATCGGGACTAGCCCTGGTGGATACGCAGTATTTT.

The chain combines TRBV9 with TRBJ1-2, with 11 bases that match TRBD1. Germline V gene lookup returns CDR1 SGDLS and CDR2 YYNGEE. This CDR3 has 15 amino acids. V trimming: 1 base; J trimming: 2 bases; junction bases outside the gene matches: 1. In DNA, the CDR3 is TGTGCCAGCAGCGTAAGGACAGGGGGCAACTATGGCTACACCTTC. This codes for CASSVRTGGNYGYTF.

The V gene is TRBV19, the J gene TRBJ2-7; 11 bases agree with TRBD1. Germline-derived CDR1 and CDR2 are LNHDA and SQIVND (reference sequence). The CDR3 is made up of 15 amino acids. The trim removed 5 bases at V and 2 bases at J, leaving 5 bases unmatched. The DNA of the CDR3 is TGTGCCAGTAGTTTCTCGGACAGGGGGCCCTACGAGCAGTACTTC. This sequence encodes CASSFSDRGPYEQYF.

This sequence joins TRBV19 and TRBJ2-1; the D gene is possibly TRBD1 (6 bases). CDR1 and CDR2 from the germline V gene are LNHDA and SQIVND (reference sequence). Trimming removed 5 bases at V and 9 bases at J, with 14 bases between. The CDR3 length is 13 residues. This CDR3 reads CASSPGAIVEQFF. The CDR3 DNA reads TGTGCCAGTAGTCCAGGGGCTATAGTTGAGCAGTTCTTC.

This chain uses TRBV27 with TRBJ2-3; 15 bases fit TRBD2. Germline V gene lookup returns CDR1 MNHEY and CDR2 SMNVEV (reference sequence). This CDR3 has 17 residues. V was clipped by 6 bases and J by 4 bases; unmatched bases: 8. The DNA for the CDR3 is TGTGCCAGCAGAACACCGGGACTAGCGGGGGGAGCAGATACGCAGTATTTT. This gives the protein CASRTPGLAGGADTQYF.